This TCR beta chain was observed in a study of blood T cells in healthy people across ages. Overall study results and limits: Expanded clonotype shifts may have been confounded, as the donors had an unknown CMV status.

Germline V lookup: CDR1 MNHEY, CDR2 SVGEGT. This CDR3 has 14 residues. With 2 bases clipped from V and 6 bases from J, the junction kept 4 bases outside the gene matches. In the case of this clonotype: Its target is not known.

For the second PCR, which ran for about 7 to 11 cycles, a sample-barcoded 5' primer and a J-beta primer mix were used. TCRdb passed the 5' RACE reads through MiXCR, listing each CDR3 protein once. In the table there are about 640,000 distinct CDR3 sequences, roughly three fifths of which are singletons. The chain couples TRBV6-2 or TRBV6-3 to TRBJ1-2; 9 positions agree with TRBD1. The sequenced sample was blood. The sequence was collected from a man aged 55 to 70 in good health. CDR3 sequence reads: CASSYAGTGNGYTF. CDR3 bases: TGTGCCAGCAGTTACGCCGGGACAGGGAATGGCTACACCTTC.